The 23 T cell receptor beta chains presented below share a single source sample, sequenced in a study of blood T cells in healthy people across ages (dated by TCRdb to the mid-2010s). The library was generated by 5' RACE. TCRdb names Illumina HiSeq 2500 as the instrument used. A second PCR of about 6 to 11 cycles was run with a J-beta primer mix and a sample-barcoded 5' primer. TCRdb applied fastp at Q25 and MiXCR to the public reads, then kept only in-frame beta chains. CDR3 protein duplicates are merged, each entry listing the most common genes and DNA. A total of about 800,000 distinct CDR3 sequences appear in this sample, roughly 64% of them only once. Together, the top ten hold around 20% of the sample. Sample: blood. Receptor source: a man in his thirties or forties in good health.

This clonotype was detected only a few times. The CDR3 DNA reads TGTGCCAGCAGCCAAGAGTTGTGGGGCACAGATACGCAGTATTTT. It specifies CASSQELWGTDTQYF. J is TRBJ2-3 and V is TRBV4-2; no definite D call. There are 15 residues in the CDR3. Germline CDR1 LGHNA, CDR2 YNFKEQ. V dropped 0 bases and J dropped 1 base, with 8 bases sitting between them.

V is TRBV7-2 and J is TRBJ2-1; 7 bases are a match to TRBD1. Trimming took 5 bases from V and 12 from J; bases not matched to a gene: 4. The CDR3 totals 11 residues. From germline, CDR1 is SGHTA and CDR2 FQGNSA. CDR3 DNA: TGTGCCAGCAGCCCCGACAGGGTGCAGTTCTTC. It yields the protein CASSPDRVQFF.

CDR3 residues: CASSWGRTNYGYTF. The CDR3 DNA is TGTGCCAGCAGTTGGGGACGTACTAACTATGGCTACACCTTC. This sequence joins TRBV12-3 or TRBV12-4 and TRBJ1-2; maybe TRBD1 (5 bases). The CDR3 is 14 residues long. The V and J ends lost 4 bases and 0 bases respectively, with 9 bases between them.

The chain has TRBV25-1 and TRBJ1-4; tentative D call: TRBD1 (6 bases). Germline-derived CDR1 and CDR2 are MGHDK and SYGVNS. V was trimmed by 6 bases and J by 10 bases, leaving 24 bases between them. CDR3 length: 16 residues. This CDR3 reads CASSARDKPNRGKLFF. DNA of the CDR3: TGTGCCAGCAGCGCTCGGGACAAGCCTAATCGAGGAAAACTGTTTTTT.

The rearrangement joins TRBV20-1 to TRBJ1-1; D might be TRBD1 (6 bases). Trimming removed 4 bases from V and 3 bases from J, with 12 bases in between. The CDR3 covers 13 residues. From germline, CDR1 is DFQATT and CDR2 SNEGSKA (reference sequence). The CDR3 loop reads CSAIQGWYTEAFF. In DNA, the CDR3 is TGCAGTGCTATCCAGGGGTGGTACACTGAAGCTTTCTTT.

The chain links TRBV7-6 to TRBJ2-4, with D possibly being TRBD1 (5 bases). The J call may be faulty, since TRBJ2-7 better matches the DNA end. The CDR3 totals 13 residues. The germline gives CDR1 SGHVS, CDR2 FNYEAQ. CDR3 bases: TGTGCCAGCAGCTTATATCTAGGGGACGAGCAGTACTTC. As protein: CASSLYLGDEQYF.

This clonotype was counted between two and nine times. V is TRBV4-2 and J is TRBJ2-7; TRBD2 is a possible D gene (5 bases). The CDR3 spans 15 residues. V gave up 0 bases and J gave up 2 bases, with 11 bases separating them. The V gene's germline CDR1 is LGHNA and CDR2 YNFKEQ. The CDR3 DNA reads TGTGCCAGCAGCCAAGATCCCACGGGAACCTACGAGCAGTACTTC. This gives the protein CASSQDPTGTYEQYF.

This clonotype turned up a few times. The J gene is TRBJ2-7, the V gene TRBV7-2, with 8 bases matching TRBD2. The CDR3 is made up of 15 amino acids. Germline lookup yields CDR1 SGHTA and CDR2 FQGNSA. J gave up 3 bases and V 1 base, and 5 bases lay outside the gene matches. CDR3 residues: CASSLDGTRVYEQYF. CDR3 nucleotide sequence: TGTGCCAGCAGCTTAGATGGGACTAGGGTCTACGAGCAGTACTTC.

The V call is TRBV20-1, the J call TRBJ1-2; D gene unclear. Germline loops: CDR1 DFQATT, CDR2 SNEGSKA (reference sequence). Trimming took 1 base from V and 2 from J, leaving 14 bases between them. The CDR3 runs to 15 residues. The CDR3 DNA follows: TGCAGTGCTAGAGCTCTCCAAGAATCAAACTATGGCTACACCTTC. This codes for CSARALQESNYGYTF.

This clonotype appeared a few times. This chain links TRBV27 with TRBJ2-7; D is undetermined. This CDR3 has 16 amino acids. From germline, CDR1 is MNHEY and CDR2 SMNVEV (reference sequence). V lost 0 bases to trimming and J lost 0 bases, with 12 bases between them. The CDR3 reads CASSLSRTASSYEQYF. The CDR3 coding sequence is TGTGCCAGCAGTTTATCTCGGACCGCAAGCTCCTACGAGCAGTACTTC.

The chain couples TRBV7-2 to TRBJ2-1; D is perhaps TRBD1 (7 bases). The germline V and J ends were trimmed by 5 bases and 7 bases, with 21 bases remaining between them. The CDR3 is 16 residues long. Germline values: CDR1 SGHTA, CDR2 FQGNSA. This CDR3 reads CASSPTLRDSANEQFF. The CDR3 DNA reads as TGTGCCAGCAGCCCGACCTTGCGGGACAGTGCGAATGAGCAGTTCTTC. The whole variable domain, remainder taken from reference TRBV7-2 and TRBJ2-1, is GAGVSQSPSNKVTEKGKDVELRCDPISGHTALYWYRQSLGQGLEFLIYFQGNSAPDKSGLPSDRFSAERTGGSVSTLTIQRTQQEDSAVYLCASSPTLRDSANEQFFGPGTRLTVL.

The chain joins TRBV6-6 to TRBJ2-1, with 8 bases lining up with TRBD2. V lost 11 bases, J lost 5 bases, and 8 bases stayed unmatched. Germline values: CDR1 MNHNY, CDR2 SVGAGI (reference sequence). The CDR3 totals 13 residues. In DNA form, the CDR3 reads TGTGCCGGCTCCCGAGCGGGGGACAATGAGCAGTTCTTC. This gives the protein CAGSRAGDNEQFF.

The sample holds a few counts of this clonotype. The rearrangement joins TRBV12-3 or TRBV12-4 to TRBJ2-4; the D is unclear. V lost 2 bases, J lost 8 bases, and 10 bases lay in between. This CDR3 has 13 amino acids. The CDR3 loop is CASSLPRSHIQYF. CDR3 DNA: TGTGCCAGCAGTTTACCCCGTTCACACATTCAGTACTTC.

The rearrangement joins TRBV6-6 to TRBJ2-7, with D tentatively TRBD2 (5 bases). Per germline, CDR1 MNHNY and CDR2 SVGAGI (reference sequence). Trimming left V 0 bases short and J 6 bases short, with 21 bases between. The length of the CDR3 is 17 residues. Here the CDR3 reads CASSYSGWLGDPTEQYF. CDR3 nucleotide sequence: TGTGCCAGCAGTTACTCGGGGTGGTTGGGAGACCCCACCGAGCAGTACTTC.

V gene TRBV20-1 combines with J gene TRBJ2-1; D unclear. Trimming took 5 bases from V and 3 from J, leaving 14 bases between them. The CDR3 sequence is 14 residues long. CDR1 DFQATT and CDR2 SNEGSKA come from the germline V gene (reference sequence). The CDR3 nucleotides are TGCAGTGCTGCCCTCCGGGCCAGCTACAATGAGCAGTTCTTC. Translation: CSAALRASYNEQFF.

This clonotype has a handful of counts. The V gene is TRBV20-1, the J gene TRBJ1-1; D unclear. The germline CDR1 and CDR2 sequences are DFQATT and SNEGSKA (reference sequence). V lost 6 bases and J lost 1, with 9 bases in between. This CDR3 contains 12 residues. CDR3 DNA: TGCAGTGCGGGCTATACGAACACTGAAGCTTTCTTT. The encoded protein is CSAGYTNTEAFF.

This clonotype was detected only once. The chain joins TRBV27 to TRBJ1-2; tentatively, D is TRBD1 (5 bases). V lost 2 bases and J 8 bases, leaving 15 bases between the germline ends. The V gene's germline CDR1 is MNHEY and CDR2 SMNVEV (reference sequence). The CDR3 extends over 14 amino acids. The CDR3 reads CASSLTGPKAGYTF. The CDR3 bases are TGTGCCAGCAGTTTAACGGGACCTAAGGCGGGCTACACCTTC.

The chain couples TRBV7-2 to TRBJ1-5; possibly TRBD1 for D (5 bases). The germline V gene encodes CDR1 SGHTA and CDR2 FQGNSA. The V end lost 8 bases, the J end lost 3 bases, and 11 bases lay between the germline ends. This CDR3 contains 13 residues. The CDR3 coding sequence is TGTGCCAGCGGTTTGGGGGTCAATCAGCCCCAGCATTTT. It specifies CASGLGVNQPQHF.

The V call is TRBV19, the J call TRBJ2-7, with a tentative D call TRBD2 (6 bases). Per the germline V gene, CDR1 is LNHDA and CDR2 is SQIVND (reference sequence). Trimming left V 6 bases short and J 7 bases short, with 22 bases between. This CDR3 has 15 amino acids. The CDR3 bases are TGTGCCAGTAGCCTCGGGGCTAGCGATTACAATGAGCAGTACTTC. Translating it yields CASSLGASDYNEQYF.

The genes are TRBV7-8 and TRBJ2-3, with 7 bases lining up with TRBD2. The CDR3 is 15 residues long. Germline CDR1 reads SGHVS; CDR2 reads FQNEAQ. V lost 5 bases and J lost 2; bases outside the gene matches: 7. The CDR3 DNA reads TGTGCCAGCAGCCGACTAGCCCCCTCCACAGATACGCAGTATTTT. Its protein is CASSRLAPSTDTQYF.

The genes are TRBV5-1 and TRBJ2-3; tentative D call: TRBD2 (5 bases). The CDR3 is 15 amino acids. V was trimmed by 1 base and J by 2 bases, leaving 11 bases between them. Germline CDR1 reads SGHRS; CDR2 reads YFSETQ. The CDR3, as DNA: TGCGCCAGCAGCTTGAGGCCGGGAAACACAGATACGCAGTATTTT. This sequence encodes CASSLRPGNTDTQYF.

The chain joins TRBV6-6 to TRBJ2-6; D is ambiguous. Trimming left V 7 bases short and J 4 bases short, with 11 bases between. CDR3 length: 14 amino acids. The germline CDR1 and CDR2 sequences are MNHNY and SVGAGI (reference sequence). CDR3 in amino acids: CASIRFSGANVLTF. CDR3 nucleotide sequence: TGTGCCAGCATTCGGTTCTCCGGGGCCAACGTCCTGACTTTC.

The genes are TRBV28 and TRBJ2-7; 7 bases match TRBD1. J was trimmed by 5 bases and V by 3 bases; bases with no gene match: 10. The CDR3 sequence is 15 residues long. The germline gives CDR1 MDHEN, CDR2 SYDVKM. CDR3 DNA: TGTGCCAGCAGTTTCCGACAGGGCCTTCGCAACGAGCAGTACTTC. Its translation is CASSFRQGLRNEQYF. Filled out from reference TRBV28 and TRBJ2-7, the complete variable domain reads DVKVTQSSRYLVKRTGEKVFLECVQDMDHENMFWYRQDPGLGLRLIYFSYDVKMKEKGDIPEGYSVSREKKERFSLILESASTNQTSMYLCASSFRQGLRNEQYFGPGTRLTVT.